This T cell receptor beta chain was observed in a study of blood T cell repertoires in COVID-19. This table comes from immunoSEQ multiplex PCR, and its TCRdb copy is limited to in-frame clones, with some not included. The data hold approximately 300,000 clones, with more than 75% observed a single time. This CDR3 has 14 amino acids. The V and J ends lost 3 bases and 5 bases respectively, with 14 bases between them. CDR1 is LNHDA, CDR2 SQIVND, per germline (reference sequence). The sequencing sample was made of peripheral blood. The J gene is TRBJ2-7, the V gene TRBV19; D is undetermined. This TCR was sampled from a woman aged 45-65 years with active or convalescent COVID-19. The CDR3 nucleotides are TGTGCCAGTAGTATTGCGGCCCTAGTTCACGAGCAGTACTTC. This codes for CASSIAALVHEQYF.